This record covers a single TCR beta chain. What it binds is unknown. The data are from a study of CD8+ T cells in alopecia areata. Study at large: The duration of tofacitinib was 6 to 18 months, with 6 months off drug afterward.

Findings and caveats of the study: Among patients, TCR sharing was less clear than in mice, a difference possibly due in part to HLA diversity in the patient population. More clonal than normal scalp was lesional scalp, particularly alopecia totalis/universalis.

V dropped 3 bases and J dropped 1 base, with 6 bases sitting between them. The length of the CDR3 is 13 residues. Per germline, CDR1 KGHSH and CDR2 LQKENI. Once RNA had been extracted, it was reverse transcribed into cDNA to act as the sequencing template. Assay: immunoSEQ multiplex PCR; the TCRdb copy retains only in-frame clones and omits some. The table includes 130,000 to 150,000 clones, 51% detected once. The clonotype originates from a human donor with alopecia areata. Sample: CD4+ T cells sorted from blood, taken at week 0. The V and J genes are TRBV18 and TRBJ1-1; D ambiguous. CDR3 sequence (DNA): TGTGCCAGCTCACCCTCAGGGAACACTGAAGCTTTCTTT. Residues: CASSPSGNTEAFF.